This T cell receptor (beta chain) originates from a study of control samples from healthy donors and cancer patients. CDR3 length equals 15 residues. Germline values: CDR1 MNHNY, CDR2 SVGAGI (reference sequence). The V and J ends lost 7 bases and 5 bases respectively, with 20 bases between them. Assay: immunoSEQ multiplex PCR; the TCRdb copy retains only in-frame clones and omits some. Of approximately 76,000 clones listed, 65% to 90% are singletons. The source of this sequence is a man between 60 and 70 years old with head and neck cancer. The sequenced sample was PBMCs. This chain connects TRBV6-6 to TRBJ1-2, with D tentatively TRBD1 (6 bases). Written as DNA, the CDR3 is TGTGCCAGCACCGGGACGGAGTCAAGGGGGTATGGCTACACCTTC. Protein: CASTGTESRGYGYTF.